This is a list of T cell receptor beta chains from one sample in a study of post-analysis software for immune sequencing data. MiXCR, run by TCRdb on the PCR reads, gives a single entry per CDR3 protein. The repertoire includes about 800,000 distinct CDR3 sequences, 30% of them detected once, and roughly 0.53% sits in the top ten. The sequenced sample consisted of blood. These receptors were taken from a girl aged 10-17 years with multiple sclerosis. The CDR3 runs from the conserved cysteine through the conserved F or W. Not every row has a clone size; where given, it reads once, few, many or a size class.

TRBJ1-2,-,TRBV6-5,CASQTQVLANYGYTF
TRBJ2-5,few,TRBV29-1,CSVLTTGPWRQETQYF
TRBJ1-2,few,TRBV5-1,CASSAQGSNYGYTF
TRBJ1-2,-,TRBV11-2,CASSLDLDRPWGYTF
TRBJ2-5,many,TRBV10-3,CAISEGTGFQETQYF
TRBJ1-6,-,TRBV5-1,CASSSLGGEYNSPLHF
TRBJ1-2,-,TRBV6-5,CASSDGASYGYTF
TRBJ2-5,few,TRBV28,CASSLSTGVLGETQYF
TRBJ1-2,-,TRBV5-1,CASSRRGDYGYTF
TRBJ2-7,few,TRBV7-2,CASSLAEYEQYF
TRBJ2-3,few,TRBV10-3,CAIKGPGTDTQYF
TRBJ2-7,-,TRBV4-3,CASSQDGPEYYEQYF
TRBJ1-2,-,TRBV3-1,CASSQENSPAGYTF
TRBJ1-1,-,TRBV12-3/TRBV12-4,CASRSSGERTEAFF
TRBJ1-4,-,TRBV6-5,CASSPQTGPNEKLFF
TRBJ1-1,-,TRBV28,CASSGRWSRVSTEAFF
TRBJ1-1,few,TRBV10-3,CAISEPQDRAFF
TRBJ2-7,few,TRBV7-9,CASTGRGEQYF
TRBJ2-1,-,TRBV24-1,CATRAGTSGVSSYNEQFF
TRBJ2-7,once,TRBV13,CASSLATASYEQYF
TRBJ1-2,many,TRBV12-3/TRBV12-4,CASSSGAGTLYGYTF
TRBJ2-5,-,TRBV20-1,CSAPDVLTGTGKRETQYF
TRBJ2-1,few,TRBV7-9,CASSTPGTKDNEQFF
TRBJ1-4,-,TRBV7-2,CASSLFTTNEKLFF
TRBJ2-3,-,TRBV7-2,CASSLEVDTTDTQYF
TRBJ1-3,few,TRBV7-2,CASSRWGTGDTGNTIYF
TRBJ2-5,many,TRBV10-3,CAISRRAGETQYF
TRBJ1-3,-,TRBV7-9,CASSLATGNTIYF
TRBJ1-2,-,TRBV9,CASSAGQANNYGHTF
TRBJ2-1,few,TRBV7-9,CASSSRDSQRYNEQFF
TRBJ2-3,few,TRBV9,CASSVERALTDTQYF
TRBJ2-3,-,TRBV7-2,CASSLGTSPDTQYF
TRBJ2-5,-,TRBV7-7,CASSSGQGSQETQYF
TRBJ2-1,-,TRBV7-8,CASSLSVLVYNEQFF
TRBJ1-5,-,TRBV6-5,CAGSFPGGQVGSNQPQHF
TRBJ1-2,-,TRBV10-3,CAIRDRGQVYGYTF
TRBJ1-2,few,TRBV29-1,CSLLGADGYTF
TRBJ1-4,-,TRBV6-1,CASTGPGEKLFF
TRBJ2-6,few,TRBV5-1,CASSSDSWAPANVLTF
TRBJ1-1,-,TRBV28,CASSPDRPNTEAFF
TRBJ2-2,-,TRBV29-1,CSAADRIMGTGELFF
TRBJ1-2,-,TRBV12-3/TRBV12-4,CASSFGGASYGYTF
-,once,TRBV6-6,CASRLGTNAYEQYF
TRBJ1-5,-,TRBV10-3,CAISQGQHSNQPQHF
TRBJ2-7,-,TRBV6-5,CASRNDQPGDEQYF
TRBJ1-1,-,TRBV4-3,CASSQVAGYTEAFF
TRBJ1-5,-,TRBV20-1,CSAIEYHRSGAPQHF
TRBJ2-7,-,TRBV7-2,CASSLGGGQGSREQYF
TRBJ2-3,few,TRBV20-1,CSASLIHLDTQYF